This T cell receptor (beta chain) is from a study of Ad26.COV2.S vaccination and SARS-CoV-2 variants. Study overall: The COV1001 Ad26.COV2.S trial arm included the donor.

TCRdb's table, derived via immunoSEQ multiplex PCR, lists solely in-frame clones and lacks some. Found here are some 390,000 clones, around 91% of them singletons; the top ten hold under 2%. Germline CDR1 is SNHLY and CDR2 is FYNNEI. V was cut by 5 bases and J by 7 bases, with 8 bases left in between. CDR3 size: 11 residues. The treatment here: 15 to 20 received Ad26.COV2.S at low or high dose, single or two shots; several received placebo; per-sample allocation not given. Day 63 after the first vaccine or placebo injection was the time point for sampling. An 18-55-year-old adult in Boston served as donor.

The sample consisted of peripheral blood, taken in a trial of Ad26.COV2.S vaccine versus placebo. The sequence derives from a person aged 18-65 years who received the Ad26.COV2.S COVID-19 vaccine or a placebo. The chain uses TRBV2 and TRBJ1-2; tentative D call: TRBD1 (6 bases). CDR3 coding DNA: TGTGCCAGCAGTCGGGACACTGGCTACACCTTC. This gives the protein CASSRDTGYTF.